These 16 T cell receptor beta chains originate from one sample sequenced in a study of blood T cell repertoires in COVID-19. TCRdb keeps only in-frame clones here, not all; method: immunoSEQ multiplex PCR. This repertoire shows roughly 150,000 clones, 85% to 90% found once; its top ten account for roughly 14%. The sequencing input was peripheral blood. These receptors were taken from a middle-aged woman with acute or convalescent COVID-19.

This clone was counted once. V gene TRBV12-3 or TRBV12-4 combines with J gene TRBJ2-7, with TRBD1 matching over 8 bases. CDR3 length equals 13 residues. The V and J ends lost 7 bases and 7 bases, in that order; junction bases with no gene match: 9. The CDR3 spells CASTGQGAWEQYF. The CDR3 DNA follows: TGTGCCAGCACAGGACAGGGAGCTTGGGAGCAGTACTTC.

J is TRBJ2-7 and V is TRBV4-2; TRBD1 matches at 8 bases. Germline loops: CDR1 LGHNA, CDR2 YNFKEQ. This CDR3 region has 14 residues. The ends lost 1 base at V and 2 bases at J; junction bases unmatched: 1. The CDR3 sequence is CASSQGQGTYEQYF. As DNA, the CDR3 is TGTGCCAGCAGCCAAGGACAGGGGACCTACGAGCAGTACTTC.

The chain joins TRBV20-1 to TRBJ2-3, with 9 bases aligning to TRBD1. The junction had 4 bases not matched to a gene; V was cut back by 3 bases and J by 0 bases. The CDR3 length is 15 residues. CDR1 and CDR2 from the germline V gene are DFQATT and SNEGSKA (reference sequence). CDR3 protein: CSASTGGSSTDTQYF. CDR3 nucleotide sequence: TGCAGTGCTAGTACAGGGGGCTCCAGCACAGATACGCAGTATTTT.

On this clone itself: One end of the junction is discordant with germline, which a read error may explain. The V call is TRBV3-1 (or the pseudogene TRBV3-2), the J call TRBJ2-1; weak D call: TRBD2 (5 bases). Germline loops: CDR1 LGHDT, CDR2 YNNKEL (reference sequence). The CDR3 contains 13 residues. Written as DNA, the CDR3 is TGTGCCAGCAGCCAAGATCTTCGGGGTGGTTCTATCTTC. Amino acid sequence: CASSQDLRGGSIF.

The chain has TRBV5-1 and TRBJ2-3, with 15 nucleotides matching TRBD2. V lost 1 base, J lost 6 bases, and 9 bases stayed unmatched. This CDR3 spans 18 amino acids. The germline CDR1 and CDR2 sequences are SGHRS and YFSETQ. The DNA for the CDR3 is TGCGCCAGCAGCTTGAGGTGGACTAGCGGGAGGGCCGGGGATACGCAGTATTTT. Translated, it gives CASSLRWTSGRAGDTQYF. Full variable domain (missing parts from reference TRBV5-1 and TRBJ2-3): KAGVTQTPRYLIKTRGQQVTLSCSPISGHRSVSWYQQTPGQGLQFLFEYFSETQRNKGNFPGRFSGRQFSNSRSEMNVSTLELGDSALYLCASSLRWTSGRAGDTQYFGPGTRLTVL.

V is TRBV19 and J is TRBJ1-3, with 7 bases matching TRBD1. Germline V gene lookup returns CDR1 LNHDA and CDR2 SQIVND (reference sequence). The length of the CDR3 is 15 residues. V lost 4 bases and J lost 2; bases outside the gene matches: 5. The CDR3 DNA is TGTGCCAGTAGTACCACAGGGGTTGCTGGAAACACCATATATTTT. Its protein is CASSTTGVAGNTIYF.

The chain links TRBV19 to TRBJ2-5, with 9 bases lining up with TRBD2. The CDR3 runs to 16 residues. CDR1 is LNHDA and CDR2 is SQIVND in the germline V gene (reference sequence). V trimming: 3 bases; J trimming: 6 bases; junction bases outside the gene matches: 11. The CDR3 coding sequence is TGTGCCAGTAGTATGCCTGGCGGGAGGGCCGGTAAGACCCAGTACTTC. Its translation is CASSMPGGRAGKTQYF.

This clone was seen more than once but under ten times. DNA of the CDR3: TGTGCCTGGAGTACTGACAGGGGGTTTGCACCCCTCCACTTT. It translates to CAWSTDRGFAPLHF. The gene calls are TRBV30 and TRBJ1-6, with TRBD1 matching over 9 bases. The V gene end was trimmed by 2 bases and the J gene end by 11 bases; junction bases not matched to a gene: 7. CDR1 is GTSNPN and CDR2 is SVGIG in the germline V gene (reference sequence). There are 14 residues in the CDR3.

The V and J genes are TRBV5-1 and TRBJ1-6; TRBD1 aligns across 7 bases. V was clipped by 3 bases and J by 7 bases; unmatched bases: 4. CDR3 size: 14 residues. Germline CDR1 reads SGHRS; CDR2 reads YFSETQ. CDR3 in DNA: TGCGCCAGCAGCTCCGGGACAGAGAATTCACCCCTCCACTTT. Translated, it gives CASSSGTENSPLHF.

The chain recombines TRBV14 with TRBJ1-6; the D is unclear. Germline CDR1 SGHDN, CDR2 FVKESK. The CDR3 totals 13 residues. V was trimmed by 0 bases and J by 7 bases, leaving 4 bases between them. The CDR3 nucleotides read TGTGCCAGCAGCCAAGACAGAAATTCACCCCTCCACTTT. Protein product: CASSQDRNSPLHF.

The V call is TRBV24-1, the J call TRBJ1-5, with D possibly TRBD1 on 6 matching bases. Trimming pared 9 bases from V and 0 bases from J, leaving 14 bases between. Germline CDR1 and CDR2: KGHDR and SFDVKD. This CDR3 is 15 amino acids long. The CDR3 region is CATASGHNSNQPQHF. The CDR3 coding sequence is TGTGCCACCGCCTCGGGACATAATAGCAATCAGCCCCAGCATTTT.

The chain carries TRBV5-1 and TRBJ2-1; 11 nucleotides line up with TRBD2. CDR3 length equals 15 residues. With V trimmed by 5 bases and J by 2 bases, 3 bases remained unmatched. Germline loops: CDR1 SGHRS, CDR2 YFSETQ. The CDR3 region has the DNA TGCGCCAGCAGACAACTAGCGGGAGCCTACAATGAGCAGTTCTTC. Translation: CASRQLAGAYNEQFF. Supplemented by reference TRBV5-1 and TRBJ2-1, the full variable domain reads KAGVTQTPRYLIKTRGQQVTLSCSPISGHRSVSWYQQTPGQGLQFLFEYFSETQRNKGNFPGRFSGRQFSNSRSEMNVSTLELGDSALYLCASRQLAGAYNEQFFGPGTRLTVL.

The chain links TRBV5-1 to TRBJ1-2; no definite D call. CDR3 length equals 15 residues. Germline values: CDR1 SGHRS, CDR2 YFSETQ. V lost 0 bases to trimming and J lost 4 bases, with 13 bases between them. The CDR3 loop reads CASSLGGPELYGYTF. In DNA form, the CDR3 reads TGCGCCAGCAGCTTGGGTGGGCCTGAACTCTATGGCTACACCTTC.

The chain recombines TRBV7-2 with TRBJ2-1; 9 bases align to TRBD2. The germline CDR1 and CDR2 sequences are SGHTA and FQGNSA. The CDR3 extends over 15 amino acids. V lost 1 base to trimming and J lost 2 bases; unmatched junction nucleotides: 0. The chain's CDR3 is CASSLGGGAYNEQFF. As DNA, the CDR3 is TGTGCCAGCAGCTTAGGCGGGGGGGCCTACAATGAGCAGTTCTTC.

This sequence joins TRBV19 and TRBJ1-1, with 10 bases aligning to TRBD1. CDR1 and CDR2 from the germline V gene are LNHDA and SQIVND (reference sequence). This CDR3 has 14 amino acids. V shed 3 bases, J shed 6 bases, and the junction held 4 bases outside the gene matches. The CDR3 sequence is CASSIDRGPAEAFF. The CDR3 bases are TGTGCCAGTAGTATCGACAGGGGGCCGGCTGAAGCTTTCTTT.

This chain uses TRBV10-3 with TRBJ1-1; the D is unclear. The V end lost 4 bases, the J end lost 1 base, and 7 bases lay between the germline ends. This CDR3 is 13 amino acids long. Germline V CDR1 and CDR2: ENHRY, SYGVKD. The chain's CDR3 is CAISGPANTEAFF. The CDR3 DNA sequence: TGTGCCATCAGTGGGCCCGCGAACACTGAAGCTTTCTTT.